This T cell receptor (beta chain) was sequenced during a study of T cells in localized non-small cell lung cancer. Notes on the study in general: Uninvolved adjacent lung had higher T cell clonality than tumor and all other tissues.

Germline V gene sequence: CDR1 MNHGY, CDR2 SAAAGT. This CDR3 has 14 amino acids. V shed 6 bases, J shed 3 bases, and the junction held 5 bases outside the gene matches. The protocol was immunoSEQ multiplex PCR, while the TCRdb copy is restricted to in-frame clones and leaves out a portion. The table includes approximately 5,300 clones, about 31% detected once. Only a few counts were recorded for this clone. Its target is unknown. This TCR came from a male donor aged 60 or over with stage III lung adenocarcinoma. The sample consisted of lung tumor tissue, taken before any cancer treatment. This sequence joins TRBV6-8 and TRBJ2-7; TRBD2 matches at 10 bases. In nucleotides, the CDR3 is TGTGCCAGCAGCCACCTAGCGGGAGTCTACGAGCAGTACTTC. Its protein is CASSHLAGVYEQYF.